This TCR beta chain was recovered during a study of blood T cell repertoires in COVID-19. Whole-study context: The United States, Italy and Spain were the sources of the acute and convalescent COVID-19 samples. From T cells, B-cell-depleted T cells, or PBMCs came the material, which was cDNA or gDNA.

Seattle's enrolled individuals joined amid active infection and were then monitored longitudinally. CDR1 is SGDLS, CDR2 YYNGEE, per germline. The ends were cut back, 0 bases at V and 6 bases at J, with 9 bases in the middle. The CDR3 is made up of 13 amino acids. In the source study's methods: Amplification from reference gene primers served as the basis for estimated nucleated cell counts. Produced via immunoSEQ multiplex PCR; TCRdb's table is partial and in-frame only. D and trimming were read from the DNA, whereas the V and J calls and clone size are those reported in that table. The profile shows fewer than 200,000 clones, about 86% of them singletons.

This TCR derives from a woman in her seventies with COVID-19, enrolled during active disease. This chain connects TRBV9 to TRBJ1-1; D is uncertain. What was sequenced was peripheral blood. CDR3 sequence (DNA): TGTGCCAGCAGCGTAGTAGGAGGGTCTGAAGCTTTCTTT. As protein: CASSVVGGSEAFF. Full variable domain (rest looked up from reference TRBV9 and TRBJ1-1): DSGVTQTPKHLITATGQRVTLRCSPRSGDLSVYWYQQSLDQGLQFLIQYYNGEERAKGNILERFSAQQFPDLHSELNLSSLELGDSALYFCASSVVGGSEAFFGQGTRLTVV.